What follows are 27 T cell receptor beta chains derived from one specimen sequenced in a study of graft-versus-host responses after intestinal transplantation. Produced via immunoSEQ multiplex PCR; TCRdb's table is partial and in-frame only. The table has tens of thousands of clones, about 81% seen once; the top ten hold about 0.43%. No antigen is known for these receptors. The sample consisted of unstimulated CD4+ T cells sorted from spleen or lymph node cells, taken before transplant. These receptor sequences come from a human donor who was the organ donor for an intestinal transplant.

The V and J genes are TRBV19 and TRBJ2-7, with 9 positions matching TRBD2. Losses at the gene ends were 0 bases for V and 5 bases for J; bases not matched to a gene: 8. This CDR3 is 16 amino acids long. Germline loops: CDR1 LNHDA, CDR2 SQIVND (reference sequence). CDR3 residues: CASSIDRVSGSDEQYF. CDR3 nucleotide sequence: TGTGCCAGTAGTATAGATCGGGTTAGCGGGAGTGACGAGCAGTACTTC.

This chain joins TRBV23-1 and TRBJ1-4; no firm D call. TRBV23-1 is sorted into the ORF group, with uncertain function. The V gene lost 6 bases and the J gene lost 0 bases, with 5 bases spanning the gap. The CDR3 sequence is 13 residues long. In nucleotides, the CDR3 is TGCGCCAGCAGCCGGGCAACTAATGAAAAACTGTTTTTT. It specifies CASSRATNEKLFF.

The V and J genes are TRBV14 and TRBJ1-6, with D maybe TRBD1 (6 bases). Trimming took 0 bases from V and 15 from J, leaving 12 bases between them. This CDR3 is 13 amino acids long. Germline CDR1 and CDR2: SGHDN and FVKESK. Here the CDR3 reads CASSQDRGINLHF. The CDR3 bases are TGTGCCAGCAGCCAAGACAGGGGCATCAACCTCCACTTT.

CDR3 nucleotides: TGCAGCGTCCGGACTAGCGGCAATGAGCAGTTCTTC. Translated: CSVRTSGNEQFF. This chain uses TRBV29-1 with TRBJ2-1; 10 bases fit TRBD2. V was pared by 6 bases and J by 6 bases, with 2 bases of the junction left unmatched. Germline values: CDR1 SQVTM, CDR2 ANQGSEA. There are 12 residues in the CDR3.

The V gene is TRBV13, the J gene TRBJ2-7; perhaps TRBD2 as D (5 bases). Trimming cost V 4 bases and J 4 bases, with 17 bases left between them. Germline CDR1 reads PRHDT; CDR2 reads FYEKMQ (reference sequence). CDR3 length equals 15 residues. CDR3 amino acids: CASSSRLGLFYEQYF. In nucleotides, the CDR3 is TGTGCCAGCAGCTCCCGCCTTGGACTTTTTTACGAGCAGTACTTC.

The chain carries TRBV4-2 and TRBJ2-5; TRBD2 aligns across 12 bases. This CDR3 region has 17 residues. Unmatched junction bases numbered 7, after V lost 4 bases and J lost 1 base. The germline gives CDR1 LGHNA, CDR2 YNFKEQ. This CDR3 reads CASSLHQTSGGQETQYF. The CDR3 coding sequence is TGTGCCAGCAGCCTACATCAGACTAGCGGGGGCCAAGAGACCCAGTACTTC.

This clone has only one observation. The chain employs TRBV19 and TRBJ2-3; D gene ambiguous. In germline, CDR1 is LNHDA, CDR2 SQIVND (reference sequence). The CDR3 consists of 13 residues. Between the trimmed V and J ends, which lost 0 bases and 4 bases, there was a span of 5 bases. DNA of the CDR3: TGTGCCAGTAGTATAGATCGGCCAGATACGCAGTATTTT. Amino acid sequence: CASSIDRPDTQYF.

The chain combines TRBV4-2 with TRBJ2-1, with 13 bases aligning to TRBD2. Germline loops: CDR1 LGHNA, CDR2 YNFKEQ. The CDR3 length is 20 residues. Trimming took 1 base from V and 6 from J; bases not matched to a gene: 15. The CDR3 spells CASSQVLGLAGAEIGNEQFF. The CDR3 DNA reads as TGTGCCAGCAGCCAAGTCTTAGGACTAGCGGGAGCTGAGATAGGCAATGAGCAGTTCTTC.

The chain couples TRBV7-2 to TRBJ2-4; D not resolved. Trimming stripped 1 base from V and 6 bases from J, with 10 bases between. The germline gives CDR1 SGHTA, CDR2 FQGNSA. The CDR3 runs to 14 residues. The CDR3 here is CASSLVPDLNIQYF. The CDR3 region has the DNA TGTGCCAGCAGCTTAGTCCCCGACTTAAACATTCAGTACTTC.

The V gene is TRBV6-5, the J gene TRBJ1-2; tentative D call: TRBD1 (5 bases). The length of the CDR3 is 14 residues. Germline CDR1 is MNHEY and CDR2 is SVGAGI. Between the trimmed V and J ends, which lost 2 bases and 5 bases, there was a span of 12 bases. As DNA, the CDR3 is TGTGCCAGCAGTTACGCGACAGTCGCGTATGGCTACACCTTC. Translation: CASSYATVAYGYTF.

The rearrangement joins TRBV7-9 to TRBJ2-3, with 14 bases lining up with TRBD2. With 5 bases clipped from V and 3 bases from J, the junction kept 7 bases outside the gene matches. Germline V CDR1 and CDR2: SEHNR, FQNEAQ (reference sequence). This CDR3 spans 17 amino acids. CDR3 sequence (DNA): TGTGCCAGCAGCCCTCGACTAGCGGGGGGGCCTACAGATACGCAGTATTTT. Translated: CASSPRLAGGPTDTQYF.

The genes are TRBV10-3 and TRBJ2-7; TRBD1 might be the D (6 bases). Germline V gene data show CDR1 as ENHRY and CDR2 as SYGVKD. The length of the CDR3 is 14 residues. V was pared by 5 bases and J by 2 bases, with 13 bases between. This chain's CDR3 is CAISSRDTTYEQYF. CDR3 DNA sequence: TGTGCCATCAGTAGTCGGGACACAACCTACGAGCAGTACTTC.

This chain links TRBV28 with TRBJ1-3; D might be TRBD1 (5 bases). V was cut by 3 bases and J by 4 bases, with 13 bases left in between. Per germline, CDR1 MDHEN and CDR2 SYDVKM. CDR3 length equals 15 residues. CDR3 region: CASSFRAGLGNTIYF. For the CDR3, the DNA is TGTGCCAGCAGTTTTCGGGCAGGGTTGGGAAACACCATATATTTT.

This clone was counted only a few times. The rearrangement uses TRBV7-2 and TRBJ2-3, with a possible D match to TRBD1 (6 bases). The CDR3 sequence is 14 residues long. Trimming stripped 3 bases from V and 4 bases from J, with 11 bases between. Per the germline V gene, CDR1 is SGHTA and CDR2 is FQGNSA. In nucleotides, the CDR3 is TGTGCCAGCAGCTTTGGACAGCAGCCAGATACGCAGTATTTT. Encoded protein: CASSFGQQPDTQYF.

The chain joins TRBV7-2 to TRBJ1-1, with D perhaps TRBD1 (5 bases). The CDR3 has 14 residues. Trimming shortened V by 1 base and J by 3 bases, and 9 bases separated the two germline ends. Looked up from germline, CDR1 is SGHTA and CDR2 is FQGNSA. Here the CDR3 DNA reads TGTGCCAGCAGCTTAGGCGAGGGGTACACTGAAGCTTTCTTT. This sequence encodes CASSLGEGYTEAFF.

V usage is TRBV2 and J usage is TRBJ1-6, with D possibly matching TRBD1 (5 bases). CDR3 length: 14 residues. CDR1 SNHLY and CDR2 FYNNEI come from the germline V gene. V was cut by 4 bases and J by 8 bases, with 12 bases left in between. The CDR3 spells CASSADRGDSPLHF. CDR3 in DNA: TGTGCCAGCAGTGCTGACCGGGGGGATTCACCCCTCCACTTT.

The gene calls are TRBV7-9 and TRBJ2-1; tentatively, D is TRBD2 (6 bases). CDR3 length equals 17 residues. Germline assignment: CDR1 SEHNR and CDR2 FQNEAQ (reference sequence). V lost 1 base and J 0 bases, leaving 13 bases between the germline ends. The CDR3 DNA is TGTGCCAGCAGCTTAGGGGCTAGCGAAAGCTCCTACAATGAGCAGTTCTTC. Translated, it gives CASSLGASESSYNEQFF. The full variable domain, in which reference TRBV7-9 and TRBJ2-1 provide the parts outside the CDR3, is DTGVSQNPRHKITKRGQNVTFRCDPISEHNRLYWYRQTLGQGPEFLTYFQNEAQLEKSRLLSDRFSAERPKGSFSTLEIQRTEQGDSAMYLCASSLGASESSYNEQFFGPGTRLTVL.

This sequence joins TRBV7-6 and TRBJ1-5; 8 positions agree with TRBD1. The junction had 2 bases not matched to a gene; V was cut back by 1 base and J by 3 bases. CDR3 length: 15 residues. Looked up from germline, CDR1 is SGHVS and CDR2 is FNYEAQ. CDR3 protein: CASSLGTGNNQPQHF. The CDR3 region has the DNA TGTGCCAGCAGCTTAGGGACAGGGAACAATCAGCCCCAGCATTTT.

The table lists this clone with a count of one. The V call is TRBV6-1, the J call TRBJ2-2; 11 nucleotides agree with TRBD2. The germline V gene encodes CDR1 MNHNS and CDR2 SASEGT. CDR3 length: 17 residues. The J segment lost 0 bases and the V segment lost 4 bases, leaving 4 bases of the junction unmatched. The CDR3 here is CASSATSGGANTGELFF. In DNA, the CDR3 is TGTGCCAGCAGTGCCACTAGCGGGGGAGCGAACACCGGGGAGCTGTTTTTT.

The chain joins TRBV25-1 to TRBJ1-1, with 9 bases lining up with TRBD1. Germline V gene sequence: CDR1 MGHDK, CDR2 SYGVNS. Trimming at V came to 6 bases and at J to 4 bases, leaving 0 bases not matched to a gene. This CDR3 has 12 residues. The CDR3 protein is CASRTGGTEAFF. The CDR3 DNA reads as TGTGCCAGCAGGACAGGGGGCACTGAAGCTTTCTTT.

The chain couples TRBV30 to TRBJ2-7; 14 bases agree with TRBD2. The CDR3 consists of 16 residues. Unmatched junction bases numbered 7, after V lost 4 bases and J lost 2 bases. Germline V gives CDR1 GTSNPN, CDR2 SVGIG (reference sequence). CDR3 in DNA: TGTGCCTGGACCGGGACTAGCGGGGGACCAACCTACGAGCAGTACTTC. It translates to CAWTGTSGGPTYEQYF. The full variable domain, with the rest looked up from reference TRBV30 and TRBJ2-7, is SQTIHQWPATLVQPVGSPLSLECTVEGTSNPNLYWYRQAAGRGLQLLFYSVGIGQISSEVPQNLSASRPQDRQFILSSKKLLLSDSGFYLCAWTGTSGGPTYEQYFGPGTRLTVT.

This chain uses TRBV7-9 with TRBJ1-2; D not resolved. Deletions cut 8 bases from V and 0 bases from J, with 7 bases between. The V gene's germline CDR1 is SEHNR and CDR2 FQNEAQ (reference sequence). The CDR3 runs to 12 residues. The CDR3 protein is CASDLANYGYTF. In DNA form, the CDR3 reads TGTGCCAGCGATTTAGCTAACTATGGCTACACCTTC.

The chain is built from TRBV6-5 and TRBJ1-1, with TRBD1 matching over 7 bases. Germline CDR1 MNHEY, CDR2 SVGAGI. This CDR3 comprises 13 residues. V dropped 6 bases and J dropped 0; count of bases not matched to a gene: 1. DNA for the CDR3: TGTGCCAGCAGGACAGGGTTGAACACTGAAGCTTTCTTT. Its protein is CASRTGLNTEAFF.

This clone was observed once. The chain joins TRBV7-2 to TRBJ2-3; D is unresolved. Germline loops: CDR1 SGHTA, CDR2 FQGNSA. With 2 bases removed from V and 5 bases from J, the gap between germline ends came to 8 bases. The CDR3 covers 13 residues. CDR3: CASSLRPEDTQYF. The CDR3 DNA is TGTGCCAGCAGCTTACGACCTGAAGATACGCAGTATTTT. Based on the CDR3 plus reference TRBV7-2 and TRBJ2-3, the full variable domain is GAGVSQSPSNKVTEKGKDVELRCDPISGHTALYWYRQSLGQGLEFLIYFQGNSAPDKSGLPSDRFSAERTGGSVSTLTIQRTQQEDSAVYLCASSLRPEDTQYFGPGTRLTVL.

In this sample, this clone turned up once. The rearrangement joins TRBV5-1 to TRBJ2-7; 7 positions match TRBD2. The germline V gene has CDR1 SGHRS and CDR2 YFSETQ. The CDR3 length is 15 residues. V lost 0 bases to trimming and J lost 2 bases; unmatched junction nucleotides: 5. CDR3 in amino acids: CASSLVTGTTYEQYF. For the CDR3, the DNA is TGCGCCAGCAGCTTGGTCACCGGGACTACCTACGAGCAGTACTTC.

In its sample, this clone was seen a few times. This chain links TRBV9 with TRBJ2-2; 8 nucleotides line up with TRBD1. With V trimmed by 2 bases and J by 3 bases, 6 bases remained unmatched. Germline lookup yields CDR1 SGDLS and CDR2 YYNGEE. This CDR3 spans 16 amino acids. This CDR3 is CASSVGRGLDTGELFF. CDR3 nucleotide sequence: TGTGCCAGCAGCGTCGGCAGGGGGCTGGACACCGGGGAGCTGTTTTTT.

The chain recombines TRBV2 with TRBJ1-5; 7 bases map to TRBD1. CDR3 size: 15 residues. Germline assignment: CDR1 SNHLY and CDR2 FYNNEI. V gave up 4 bases and J gave up 5 bases; unmatched junction bases: 8. CDR3 sequence reads: CASSAVAGGDQPQHF. Written as DNA, the CDR3 is TGTGCCAGCAGTGCGGTAGCAGGGGGAGATCAGCCCCAGCATTTT.